This TCR beta chain was retrieved from a study of response to subunit inactivated influenza vaccine. CDR1 is LNHNV and CDR2 is YYDKDF in the germline V gene (reference sequence). CDR3 length equals 17 residues. V was trimmed by 4 bases and J by 2 bases, leaving 21 bases between them. TCRdb re-called the RT-PCR reads through MiXCR, storing one row per CDR3 protein. Of hundreds of thousands of distinct CDR3 sequences detected, 25% appear once; the ten largest clones hold under 2.5%. This clonotype was seen a few times. What it recognizes is unknown. Study-wide results and limits: Few additional T cells are recruited per seasonal influenza vaccination, authors suggested.

The source is a middle-aged man who received an inactivated influenza vaccine. The V and J genes are TRBV15 and TRBJ2-7; perhaps TRBD2 as D (5 bases). Material: CD4+ T cells sorted from PBMCs, obtained about 5 days after vaccination. For the CDR3, the DNA is TGTGCCACCAGCAAAGAATTGGGGAGCCGTCCGGCCTACGAGCAGTACTTC. Its protein product is CATSKELGSRPAYEQYF.